This T cell receptor (beta chain) originates from a study of cytomegalovirus exposure and HLA in healthy donors. Overall study: Ancestry clustering placed around four fifths of roughly 400 genotyped donors in the Caucasian-associated cluster. The study, taken as a whole, reports: Earlier analysis looked at TCR beta V segments, and most were productive about 90% or about 30% of the time. Some V segments (TRBV6-2 and TRBV6-3 among them) were excluded as indistinguishable.

The V gene end was trimmed by 3 bases and the J gene end by 2 bases; junction bases not matched to a gene: 4. The germline gives CDR1 SGHTA, CDR2 FQGNSA. This CDR3 region has 15 residues. Primers: 60 Vbeta forward and 13 Jbeta reverse. Only in-frame clones appear in the TCRdb table, and some are missing; sequencing was by immunoSEQ multiplex PCR. The sample records 200,000 to 250,000 clones, 55% to 75% being singletons. A remark on this clone: Its antigen is not known.

The rearrangement joins TRBV7-2 to TRBJ2-1; 7 nucleotides match TRBD2. Sample: PBMCs. The origin of this receptor is a man aged 40-49 years in good health and CMV-seropositive. This CDR3 is CASSFAGVTYNEQFF. CDR3 in DNA: TGTGCCAGCAGCTTCGCGGGGGTCACCTACAATGAGCAGTTCTTC.